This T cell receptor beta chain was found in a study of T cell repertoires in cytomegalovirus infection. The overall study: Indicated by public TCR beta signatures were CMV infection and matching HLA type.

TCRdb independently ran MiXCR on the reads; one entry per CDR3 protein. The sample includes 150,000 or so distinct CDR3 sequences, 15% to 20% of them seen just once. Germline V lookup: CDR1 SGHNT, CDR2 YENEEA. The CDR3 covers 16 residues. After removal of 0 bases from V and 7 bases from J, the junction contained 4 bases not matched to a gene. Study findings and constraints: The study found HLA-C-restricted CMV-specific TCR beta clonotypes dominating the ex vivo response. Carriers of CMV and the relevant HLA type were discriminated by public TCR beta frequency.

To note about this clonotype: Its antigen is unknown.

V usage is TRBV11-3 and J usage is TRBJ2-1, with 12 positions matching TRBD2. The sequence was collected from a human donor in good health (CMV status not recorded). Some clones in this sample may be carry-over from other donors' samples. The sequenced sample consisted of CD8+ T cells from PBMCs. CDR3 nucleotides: TGTGCCAGCAGCTTAGATTTGACTAGCGGGAGAAATGAGCAGTTCTTC. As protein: CASSLDLTSGRNEQFF.